This T cell receptor (beta chain) was sequenced during a study of cytomegalovirus exposure and HLA in healthy donors (dated by TCRdb to about 2017). About the study as a whole: An earlier analysis of a few hundred of the donors reported 250 to 300 Gb of sequence data and about 120 million unique TCR beta sequences obtained from 150 million to 200 million T cells. Alongside the repertoire data, information on donor age, sex, ethnicity and CMV serostatus was compiled. The study aimed to test whether cataloging public T cell receptors could reveal signatures of past pathogen exposure. To predict cytomegalovirus infection status, the study combined high-throughput TCR immunosequencing, statistical association of individual TCRs with disease status, and machine learning. A later analysis re-analyzed previously published TCR beta repertoires from 500 to 700 donors and added high-resolution HLA genotyping to study TCR occurrence patterns. Typing coverage differed by locus: A, B, C, DRB1 and DQB1 were typed in roughly 620-640 donors, DQA1 in 500 to 550, DPA1 in 606, and DPB1 in approximately 450. An early release covering around 630 HLA-typed donors comprised about 300 gigabases of sequencing data and roughly 85 million unique TCR sequences. Using immunosequencing, the study profiled T cell repertoires from fewer than 700 subjects and related those repertoires to cytomegalovirus serostatus. Genome-wide SNP genotypes for about 65% of the 666 donors were used in a later genetic analysis, which treated that subset as a discovery cohort. To decide whether each TCR beta V gene segment behaved as functional or pseudogenic, an earlier analysis of some 600 of the donors relied on high-throughput TCR beta sequencing. Because of strong linkage in the cohort, roughly five DR-DQ haplotypes were treated as single units for association and clustering. Along with the roughly 670-subject first cohort, a separate validation cohort of over 90 different subjects was used. The genetic ancestry cluster associated with self-reported Caucasian donors included 81% of the roughly 400 genotyped donors. Every discovery cohort repertoire had been produced on one sequencing platform. Both class I and class II loci were covered by HLA typing, at four-digit resolution. The later analysis used no new phenotypic data to find candidate immune exposures, relying instead on TCR beta sequences and their occurrence across donors. Across approximately 400 genotyped donors of the cohort, an average of approximately 240,000 unique TCR beta nucleotide sequences per donor were sequenced, and roughly 20% of those sequences were non-productive.

This clone occurred a few times. Its antigen is not yet known. No base-level quality is on record; no much larger clone is a single base apart. What the study reported, not specific to this receptor: According to a later analysis, parvovirus B19, influenza, CMV and Epstein-Barr virus appeared linked to several top co-occurrence clusters. A later analysis found that most CMV-associated TCR beta chains appeared HLA-restricted, with HLA associations seemingly driven largely by CMV exposure. Roughly uniform sequencing depth across donors was assumed in presence/absence analyses, although this assumption may not hold. In the study, some 160 TCR beta chains were listed as associated with cytomegalovirus. In this cohort, only TCR beta chains were sequenced, and detectable features were limited by the absence of alpha or paired-chain data. In a later analysis, around 17,000 TCR beta sequences were associated with specific HLA alleles at a false discovery rate of 0.05. The 87-base-pair reads could not distinguish some IMGT-functional V segments, including TRBV6-2 and TRBV6-3, so those segments were excluded. An association between a missense DCLRE1C variant and V-gene and J-gene trimming of TCR beta chains was found in a later genetic analysis and replicated in an independent cohort. A further reported finding was that TCR beta sequences accurately predicted the HLA-A and HLA-B alleles for most subjects in the first cohort. A cluster of highly shared sequence variants was judged likely to be a technical artifact of the sequencing pipeline. In a later analysis, HLA-associated TCR beta chains showed more clonal expansion and lower generation probabilities than non-associated chains that were equally common. When HLA alleles, especially DR and DQ, strongly co-occurred, TCR associations were difficult to assign to individual alleles. Across donors, most TCR sequences were observed very rarely, whereas some public TCRs were present in many individuals. Because counts were too low, seventeen rarely observed V segments, including chromosome 9 orphons, were excluded from the earlier analysis of a few hundred of the donors. In both the original and validation cohorts, the classifier was reported to diagnose cytomegalovirus status with high specificity and sensitivity. Because HLA typing was missing for some donors at each locus, association tests included only the typed subset. In a later analysis, TCR association rates were found to vary across HLA loci, with the most associated TCRs seen for DRB1 alleles and the fewest for HLA-C alleles. A few of the identified cytomegalovirus-associated TCR beta chains were confirmed in vitro to be specific for cytomegalovirus antigens. Broadly in line with IMGT annotations, most TCR beta V segments showed up in productive rearrangements about 87% or about 30% of the time in an earlier analysis of roughly 590 of the donors. Linkage disequilibrium might explain the correlated functional status among segregating V segments, but an unknown experimental factor could not be ruled out. Immune exposure information for the cohort was limited to CMV serostatus. According to a later genetic analysis, donors in an Asian-associated ancestry cluster had fewer N-insertions in productive TCRs than the approximately 670-donor mean. The authors suggested that the approach could potentially be extended to other disease states and immunological phenotypes.

The CDR3 runs 12 residues from the cysteine to the phenylalanine. The CDR3 DNA has 36 bases and is translated from base 1. From a lookup of the germline V gene, CDR1 and CDR2 are SNHLY and FYNNEI. Trimming costs V 10 bases and J 5 bases, and their ends lie 15 bases apart. The cohort consisted of hundreds of healthy bone marrow donors. All cohort members were sampled while nominally healthy, although unrecorded immune exposures were likely present. The donor was CMV seropositive and belonged to the group of 250 to 300 seropositive cohort members. Each donor provided a peripheral blood sample, and peripheral blood mononuclear cells were used for TCR beta sequencing. The Qiagen DNeasy Blood Extraction Kit was used to extract genomic DNA from the blood cell samples. The library was generated by the immunoSEQ multiplex PCR assay. A mixture of 60 forward primers for TCR Vbeta segments and 13 reverse primers for TCR Jbeta segments was used in the multiplex PCR. The CDR3 region of rearranged TCR beta genes was amplified from genomic DNA by a multiplex PCR assay. On the Illumina HiSeq System, the amplified TCR beta libraries were sequenced as 87-base-pair reads. In the source study's methods: A later analysis tallied tens of millions of unique TCR beta chains across the roughly 610 repertoires, and about 12 million of those chains were shared by two or more donors. To remove PCR and sequencing errors, raw reads were error-corrected and collapsed into unique sequences using a nearest-neighbor algorithm that merged closely related sequences. V, D and J gene segments were assigned by aligning CDR3 sequences to IMGT reference sequences. Each retained sequence needed at least a six-nucleotide match to both a V gene segment and a J gene segment. Rearrangements were classified as productive when the CDR3 lacked stop codons and remained in frame with V and J, and all other rearrangements were classified as non-productive. CDR3 was defined by IMGT convention, running from the second conserved V-encoded cysteine to the conserved J-encoded phenylalanine. The earlier analysis of roughly 590 of the donors excluded any sequence lacking an unambiguous match to a single V gene segment. In an earlier analysis of approximately 550 of the donors, V segments were called functional above 56.7% productive rearrangements and were called segregating when the between-donor standard deviation exceeded 5%. A statistical classification framework was developed to diagnose cytomegalovirus status using the catalog of TCR beta chain sequences. In a later analysis, V and J genes were assigned by comparing TCR nucleotide sequences against IMGT/GENE-DB human TR gene sequences. A later analysis assigned CDR3 sequences and most-parsimonious VDJ recombination scenarios with the TCRdist pipeline. In a later analysis, every TCR beta chain was defined by the combination of its CDR3 amino acid sequence and its V-gene family, and reads without a unique V-gene family were dropped. A later analysis removed 592 highly shared, low-generation-probability nucleotide sequences to deal with suspected cross-contamination and a sequencing artifact. For each public chain, a later analysis derived a clonal expansion index from normalized ranks of inferred template counts within each repertoire. In a later analysis, generation probabilities were computed with a VDJ recombination model fitted to out-of-frame rearrangements, and the resulting probabilities were checked against IGoR. Hypergeometric tests were used in a later analysis to score TCR-TCR, TCR-HLA and TCR-CMV co-occurrence, with a repertoire-size bias correction applied to the TCR pairs. In a later analysis, false discovery rates were estimated by permuting HLA or CMV assignments 20 times. In a later analysis, co-occurring TCRs were grouped using DBSCAN, and TCRdist sequence similarity was added for clustering within HLA-allele-positive subsets. Repertoires with fewer than 30,000 or more than 120,000 public chains were left out of co-occurrence clustering, as were about five repertoires with anomalous nucleotide sharing. TCRdb limited this immuneACCESS table to in-frame rearrangements with V and J called. A share of clones is missing; checked studies link under half to unresolved V genes, and the rest is unexplained. V, J and clone size derive from that table, while D and trimming were established from the DNA sequence. The sample records some 150,000 clones, over 65% of which are singletons. Approximately 1.8% of the sample is held by the ten biggest clonotypes.

The sequenced sample consisted of PBMCs. This receptor was obtained from a female donor in good health and CMV-seropositive. The V gene is TRBV2 and the J gene is TRBJ2-7; TRBD2 could be the D gene, as 7 bases match. At the DNA level, the sequence is TGTGCCACCGATACAGGGAGGGACGAGCAGTACTTC. Its protein is CATDTGRDEQYF.